This T cell receptor beta chain was retrieved from a study of T cells expressing NK-cell markers. Study context: Seropositivity for HCMV was found in most of the eight sequenced donors, with one seronegative.

The length of the CDR3 is 13 residues. Germline V CDR1 and CDR2: DFQATT, SNEGSKA (reference sequence). As for this clonotype: Its antigen is not known.

It was by 5'RACE template switching with UMIs that TCR beta cDNA was made. TCRdb re-analyzed the 5' RACE reads; it lists each CDR3 protein once, without DNA. The table lists roughly 390,000 distinct CDR3 sequences. Overall study findings and caveats: No clear determination of HCMV specificity was made for expanded NKG2C+ T cell clones.

Input material: blood T cells: a sorted CD56 or NKG2C T cell subset, CD4+ or CD8+ T cells, or bulk PBMC T cells (not recorded which). This rearrangement joins TRBV20-1 to TRBJ2-5; the TCRdb D gene call, TRBD2, has no DNA to confirm it. The source is a man aged 18 to 69 in good health. CDR3 region: CSAFTSGQETQYF.